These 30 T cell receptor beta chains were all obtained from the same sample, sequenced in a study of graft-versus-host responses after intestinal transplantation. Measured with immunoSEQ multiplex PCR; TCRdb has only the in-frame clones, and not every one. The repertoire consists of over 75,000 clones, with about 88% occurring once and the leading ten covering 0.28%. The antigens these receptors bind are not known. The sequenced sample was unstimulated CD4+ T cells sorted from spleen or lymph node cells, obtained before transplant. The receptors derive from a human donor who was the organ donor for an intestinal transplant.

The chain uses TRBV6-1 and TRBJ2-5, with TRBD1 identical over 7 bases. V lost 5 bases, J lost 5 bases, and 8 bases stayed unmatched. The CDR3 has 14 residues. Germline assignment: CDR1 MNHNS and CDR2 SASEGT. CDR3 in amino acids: CASSLTGRGETQYF. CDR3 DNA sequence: TGTGCCAGCAGTTTGACAGGGAGAGGGGAGACCCAGTACTTC.

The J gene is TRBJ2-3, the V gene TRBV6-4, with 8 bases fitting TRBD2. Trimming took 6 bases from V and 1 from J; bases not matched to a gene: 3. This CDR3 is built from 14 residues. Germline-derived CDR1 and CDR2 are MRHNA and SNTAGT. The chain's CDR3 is CASSTAGGTDTQYF. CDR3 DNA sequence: TGTGCCAGCAGCACAGCGGGGGGCACAGATACGCAGTATTTT.

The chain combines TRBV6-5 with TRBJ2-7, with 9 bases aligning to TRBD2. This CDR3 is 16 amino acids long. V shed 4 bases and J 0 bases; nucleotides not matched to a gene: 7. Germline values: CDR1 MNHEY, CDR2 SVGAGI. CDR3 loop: CASSSYLSGSSYEQYF. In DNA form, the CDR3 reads TGTGCCAGCAGTTCCTATCTTAGCGGGAGCTCCTACGAGCAGTACTTC.

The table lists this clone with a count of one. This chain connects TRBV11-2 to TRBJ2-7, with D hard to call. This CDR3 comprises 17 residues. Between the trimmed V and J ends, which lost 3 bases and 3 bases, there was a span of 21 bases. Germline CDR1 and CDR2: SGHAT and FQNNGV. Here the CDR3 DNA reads TGTGCCAGCAGCTTCGTCAGGCCCTACGACCATATCTACGAGCAGTACTTC. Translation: CASSFVRPYDHIYEQYF.

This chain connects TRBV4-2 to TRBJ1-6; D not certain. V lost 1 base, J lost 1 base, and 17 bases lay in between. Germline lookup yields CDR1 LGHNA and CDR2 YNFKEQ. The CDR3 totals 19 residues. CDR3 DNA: TGTGCCAGCAGCCAAGCCTACCGGCGGGGAGGGTCCTATAATTCACCCCTCCACTTT. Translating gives CASSQAYRRGGSYNSPLHF.

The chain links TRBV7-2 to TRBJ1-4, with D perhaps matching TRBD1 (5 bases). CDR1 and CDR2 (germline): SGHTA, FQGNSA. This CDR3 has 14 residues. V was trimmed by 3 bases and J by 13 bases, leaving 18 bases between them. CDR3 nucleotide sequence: TGTGCCAGCAGCTTTACCTTGGGGACGGGGGGACTGTTTTTT. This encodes CASSFTLGTGGLFF.

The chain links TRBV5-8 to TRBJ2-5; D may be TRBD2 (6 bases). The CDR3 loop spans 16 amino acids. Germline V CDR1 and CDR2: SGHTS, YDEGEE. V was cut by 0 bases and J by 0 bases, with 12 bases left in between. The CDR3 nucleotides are TGTGCCAGCAGCTTGGAAGTGAGCGGGCACCAAGAGACCCAGTACTTC. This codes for CASSLEVSGHQETQYF.

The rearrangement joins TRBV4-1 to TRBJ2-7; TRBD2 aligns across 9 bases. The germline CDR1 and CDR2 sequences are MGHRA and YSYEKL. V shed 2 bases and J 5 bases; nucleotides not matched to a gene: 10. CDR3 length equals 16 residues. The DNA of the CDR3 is TGCGCCAGCAGCCAAACGCGATTAGCGGGGGTCCACGAGCAGTACTTC. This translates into CASSQTRLAGVHEQYF.

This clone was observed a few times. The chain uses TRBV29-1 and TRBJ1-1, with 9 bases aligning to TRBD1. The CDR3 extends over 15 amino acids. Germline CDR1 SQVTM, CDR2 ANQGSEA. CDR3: CNAGQGVLWNTEAFF. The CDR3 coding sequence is TGCAACGCGGGACAGGGAGTGTTGTGGAACACTGAAGCTTTCTTT.

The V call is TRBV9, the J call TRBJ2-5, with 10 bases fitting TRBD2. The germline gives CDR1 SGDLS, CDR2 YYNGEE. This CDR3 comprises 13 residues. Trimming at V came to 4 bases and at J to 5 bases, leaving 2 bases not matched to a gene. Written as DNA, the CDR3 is TGTGCCAGCAGCCCGGGACTAGCGGAGACCCAGTACTTC. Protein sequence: CASSPGLAETQYF.

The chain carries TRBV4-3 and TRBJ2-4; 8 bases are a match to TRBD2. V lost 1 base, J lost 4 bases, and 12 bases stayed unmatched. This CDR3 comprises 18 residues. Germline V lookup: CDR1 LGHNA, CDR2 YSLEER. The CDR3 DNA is TGCGCCAGCAGCCAAGGTCTGGATTATAGCGGGATAAAAAACATTCAGTACTTC. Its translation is CASSQGLDYSGIKNIQYF.

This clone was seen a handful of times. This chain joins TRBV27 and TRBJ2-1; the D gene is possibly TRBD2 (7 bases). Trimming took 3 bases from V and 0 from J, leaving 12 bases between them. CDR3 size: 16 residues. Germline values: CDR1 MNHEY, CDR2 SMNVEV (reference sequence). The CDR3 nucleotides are TGTGCCAGCAGTTTTGGGGGCGGGAGCTCCTACAATGAGCAGTTCTTC. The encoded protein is CASSFGGGSSYNEQFF.

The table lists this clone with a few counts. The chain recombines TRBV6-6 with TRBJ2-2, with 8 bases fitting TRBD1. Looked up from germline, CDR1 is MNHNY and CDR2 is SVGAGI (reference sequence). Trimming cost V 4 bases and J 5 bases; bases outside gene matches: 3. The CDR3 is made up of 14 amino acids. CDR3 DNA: TGTGCCAGCAGTTCAGGGGGCAGAACCGGGGAGCTGTTTTTT. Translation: CASSSGGRTGELFF.

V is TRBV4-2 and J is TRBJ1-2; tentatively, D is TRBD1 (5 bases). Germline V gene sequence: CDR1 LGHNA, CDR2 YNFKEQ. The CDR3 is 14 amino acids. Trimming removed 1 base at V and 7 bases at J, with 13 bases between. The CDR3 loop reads CASSQGHGASGYTF. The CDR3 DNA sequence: TGTGCCAGCAGCCAAGGGCATGGGGCGAGTGGCTACACCTTC.

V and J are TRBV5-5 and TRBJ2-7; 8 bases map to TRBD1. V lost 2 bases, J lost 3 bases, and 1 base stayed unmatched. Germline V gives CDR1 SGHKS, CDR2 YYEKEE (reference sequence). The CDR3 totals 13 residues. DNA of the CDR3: TGTGCCAGCAGCTTAACAGGGGGCTACGAGCAGTACTTC. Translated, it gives CASSLTGGYEQYF.

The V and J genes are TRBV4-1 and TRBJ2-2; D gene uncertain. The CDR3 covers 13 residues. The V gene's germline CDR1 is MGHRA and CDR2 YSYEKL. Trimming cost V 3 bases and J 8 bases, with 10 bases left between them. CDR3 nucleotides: TGCGCCAGCAGCCAGGGCCATGTGGGGGAGCTGTTTTTT. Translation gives CASSQGHVGELFF.

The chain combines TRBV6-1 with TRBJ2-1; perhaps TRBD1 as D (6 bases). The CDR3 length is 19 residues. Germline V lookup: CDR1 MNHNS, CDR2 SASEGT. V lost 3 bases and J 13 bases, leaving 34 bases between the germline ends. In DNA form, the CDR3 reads TGTGCCAGCAGTGATTACCGAGTCCTGGACAGAATTGTGTTCGGAATACAGTTCTTC. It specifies CASSDYRVLDRIVFGIQFF.

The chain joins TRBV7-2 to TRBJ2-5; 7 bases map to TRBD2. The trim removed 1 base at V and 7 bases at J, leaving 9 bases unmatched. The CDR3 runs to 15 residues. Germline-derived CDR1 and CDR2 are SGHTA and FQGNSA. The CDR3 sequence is CASSLVSGDPRTQYF. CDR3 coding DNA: TGTGCCAGCAGCTTAGTGAGCGGGGACCCCCGGACCCAGTACTTC. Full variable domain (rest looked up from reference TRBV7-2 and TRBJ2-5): GAGVSQSPSNKVTEKGKDVELRCDPISGHTALYWYRQSLGQGLEFLIYFQGNSAPDKSGLPSDRFSAERTGGSVSTLTIQRTQQEDSAVYLCASSLVSGDPRTQYFGPGTRLLVL.

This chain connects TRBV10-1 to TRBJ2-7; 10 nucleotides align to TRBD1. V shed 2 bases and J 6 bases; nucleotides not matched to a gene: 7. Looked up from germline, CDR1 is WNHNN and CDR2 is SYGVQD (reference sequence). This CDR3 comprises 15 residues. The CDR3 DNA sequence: TGCGCCAGCAGTGAGGTTCGGGACAGGGGAGGCGAGCAGTACTTC. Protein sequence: CASSEVRDRGGEQYF.

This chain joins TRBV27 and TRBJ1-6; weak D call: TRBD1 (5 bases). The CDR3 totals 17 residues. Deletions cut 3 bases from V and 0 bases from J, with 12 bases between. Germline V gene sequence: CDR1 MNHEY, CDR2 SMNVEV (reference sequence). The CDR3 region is CASSFRGVSSYNSPLHF. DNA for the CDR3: TGTGCCAGCAGTTTTCGGGGGGTTAGCTCCTATAATTCACCCCTCCACTTT.

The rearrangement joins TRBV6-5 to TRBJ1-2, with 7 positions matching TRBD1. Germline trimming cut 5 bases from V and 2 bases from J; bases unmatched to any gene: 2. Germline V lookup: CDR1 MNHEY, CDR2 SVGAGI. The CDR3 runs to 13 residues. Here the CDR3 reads CASSKQGNYGYTF. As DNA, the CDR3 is TGTGCCAGCAGTAAACAGGGGAACTATGGCTACACCTTC.

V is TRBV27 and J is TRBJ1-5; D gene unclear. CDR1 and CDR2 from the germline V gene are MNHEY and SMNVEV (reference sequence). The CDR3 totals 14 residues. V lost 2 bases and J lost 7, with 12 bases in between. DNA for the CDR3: TGTGCCAGCAGTTTAACACCTTCGGGACAGCCCCAGCATTTT. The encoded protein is CASSLTPSGQPQHF.

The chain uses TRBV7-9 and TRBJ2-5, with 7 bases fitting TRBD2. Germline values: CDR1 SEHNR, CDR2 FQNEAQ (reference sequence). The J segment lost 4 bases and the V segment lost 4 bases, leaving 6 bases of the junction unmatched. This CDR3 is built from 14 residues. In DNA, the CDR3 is TGTGCCAGCAGCTCGGGGGGAGCGGGAGAGACCCAGTACTTC. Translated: CASSSGGAGETQYF.

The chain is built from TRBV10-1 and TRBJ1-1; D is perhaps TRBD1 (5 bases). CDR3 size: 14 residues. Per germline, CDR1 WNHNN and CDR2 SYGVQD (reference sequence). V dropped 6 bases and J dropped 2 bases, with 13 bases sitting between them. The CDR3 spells CASRRNRGNTEAFF. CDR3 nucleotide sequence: TGCGCCAGCAGGAGGAATAGGGGAAACACTGAAGCTTTCTTT.

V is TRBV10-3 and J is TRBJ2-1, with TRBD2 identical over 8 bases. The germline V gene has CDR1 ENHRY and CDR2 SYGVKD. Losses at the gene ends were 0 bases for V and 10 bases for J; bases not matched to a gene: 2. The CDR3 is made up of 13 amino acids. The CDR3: CAISESIAGEQFF. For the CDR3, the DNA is TGTGCCATCAGTGAGTCAATAGCGGGGGAGCAGTTCTTC.

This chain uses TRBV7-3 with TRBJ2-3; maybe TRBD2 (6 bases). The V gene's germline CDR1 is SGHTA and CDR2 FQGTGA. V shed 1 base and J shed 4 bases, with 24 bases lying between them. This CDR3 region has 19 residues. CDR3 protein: CASSLRGPSSLALADTQYF. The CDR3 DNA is TGTGCCAGCAGCTTAAGGGGTCCCTCTTCACTAGCCTTGGCAGATACGCAGTATTTT. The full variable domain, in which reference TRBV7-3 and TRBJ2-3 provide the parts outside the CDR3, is GAGVSQTPSNKVTEKGKYVELRCDPISGHTALYWYRQSLGQGPEFLIYFQGTGAADDSGLPNDRFFAVRPEGSVSTLKIQRTERGDSAVYLCASSLRGPSSLALADTQYFGPGTRLTVL.

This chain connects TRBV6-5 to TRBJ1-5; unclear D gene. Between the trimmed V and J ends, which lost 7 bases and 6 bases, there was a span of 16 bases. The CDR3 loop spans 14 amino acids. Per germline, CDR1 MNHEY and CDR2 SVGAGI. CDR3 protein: CASKGLLGGQPQHF. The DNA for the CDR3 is TGTGCCAGCAAGGGCCTCTTGGGAGGTCAGCCCCAGCATTTT.

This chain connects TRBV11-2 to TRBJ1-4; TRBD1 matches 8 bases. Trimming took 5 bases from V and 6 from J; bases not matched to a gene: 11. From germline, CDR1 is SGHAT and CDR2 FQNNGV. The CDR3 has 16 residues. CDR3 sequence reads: CASSHGTGGIYEKLFF. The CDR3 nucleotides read TGTGCCAGCAGCCATGGAACAGGGGGGATTTATGAAAAACTGTTTTTT.

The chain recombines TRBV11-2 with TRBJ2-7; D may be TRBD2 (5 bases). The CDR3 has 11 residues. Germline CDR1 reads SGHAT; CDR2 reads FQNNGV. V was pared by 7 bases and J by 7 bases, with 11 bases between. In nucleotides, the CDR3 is TGTGCCAGCAAATTCCGGGGAGAGCAGTACTTC. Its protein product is CASKFRGEQYF. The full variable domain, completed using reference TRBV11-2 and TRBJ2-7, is EAGVAQSPRYKIIEKRQSVAFWCNPISGHATLYWYQQILGQGPKLLIQFQNNGVVDDSQLPKDRFSAERLKGVDSTLKIQPAKLEDSAVYLCASKFRGEQYFGPGTRLTVT.

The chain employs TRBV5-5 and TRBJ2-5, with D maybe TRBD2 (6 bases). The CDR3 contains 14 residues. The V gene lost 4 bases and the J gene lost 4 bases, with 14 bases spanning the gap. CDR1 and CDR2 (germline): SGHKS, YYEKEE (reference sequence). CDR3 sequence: CASSPAGGAETQYF. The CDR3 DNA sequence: TGTGCCAGCAGCCCCGCGGGCGGGGCAGAGACCCAGTACTTC.